This TCR beta chain was found in a study of CD8+ T cells in alopecia areata. Whole-study findings and limits: Across lesional scalp, and particularly alopecia totalis/universalis, clonality surpassed that of normal scalp.

Reverse transcribed after extraction, RNA yielded cDNA as the sequencing template. TCRdb's table, derived via immunoSEQ multiplex PCR, lists solely in-frame clones and lacks some. The table lists approximately 40,000 clones, under 65% of them singletons. The CD4+ cells of about 5 biomarker-study patients went through sorting. This sorting yielded CD25+CD127- cells. Trimming removed 8 bases from V and 4 bases from J; junction bases left unmatched: 9. Per germline, CDR1 MDHEN and CDR2 SYDVKM. The CDR3 sequence is 14 residues long. This clone was seen more than once but under ten times. Its specificity is not known.

The chain links TRBV28 to TRBJ2-3; TRBD2 aligns across 7 bases. The material sequenced was CD4+ Tregs sorted from blood. The source is a human donor with alopecia areata. The CDR3 DNA reads TGTGCCAGCTCTAGGGGACTATCCGCAGATACGCAGTATTTT. It codes for CASSRGLSADTQYF. The whole variable domain, filled in from reference TRBV28 and TRBJ2-3, reads DVKVTQSSRYLVKRTGEKVFLECVQDMDHENMFWYRQDPGLGLRLIYFSYDVKMKEKGDIPEGYSVSREKKERFSLILESASTNQTSMYLCASSRGLSADTQYFGPGTRLTVL.